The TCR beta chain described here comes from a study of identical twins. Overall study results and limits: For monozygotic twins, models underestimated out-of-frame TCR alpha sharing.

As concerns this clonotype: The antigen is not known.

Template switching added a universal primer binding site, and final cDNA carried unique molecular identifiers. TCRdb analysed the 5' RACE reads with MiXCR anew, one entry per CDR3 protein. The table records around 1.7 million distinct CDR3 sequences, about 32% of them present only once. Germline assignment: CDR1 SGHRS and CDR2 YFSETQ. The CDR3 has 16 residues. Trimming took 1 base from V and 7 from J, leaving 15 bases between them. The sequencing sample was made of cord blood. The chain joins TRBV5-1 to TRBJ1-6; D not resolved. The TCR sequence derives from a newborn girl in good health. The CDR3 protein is CASSLSSALPNSPLHF. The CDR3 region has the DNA TGCGCCAGCAGCTTGTCTTCGGCTCTCCCAAATTCACCCCTCCACTTT.